This TCR beta chain originates from a study of CD8+CD57+ T cells in acquired aplastic anemia. On the study more broadly: The average for DNA from sorted CD4+ and CD8+ cells was roughly 3 ug. The average read count for CD4+ cells in healthy donors was around 9.9 million. Findings and caveats of the study: Patients and controls were found to share approximately 31 CD8+ CDR3 sequences. Simpson's diversity of CD8+ cells was not significantly different in patients compared with controls.

A note on this clonotype: Its antigen is as yet unknown.

The junction had 17 bases not matched to a gene; V was cut back by 5 bases and J by 6 bases. Germline values: CDR1 SGHKS, CDR2 YYEKEE (reference sequence). The CDR3 totals 17 residues. TCR beta VDJ combinations and CDR3 sequences were profiled from genomic DNA. TCRdb recomputed calls from the reads with MiXCR, one row per CDR3 protein. The sample lists some 410,000 distinct CDR3 sequences; under 80% were seen once. The material sequenced was sorted CD4+, CD8+, or CD8+CD57+ T cells (not recorded which) from PBMCs. V is TRBV5-5 and J is TRBJ2-3, with 8 nucleotides matching TRBD2. The clonotype originates from a human donor in good health, serving as a control. CDR3 residues: CASSSGTRSWRRDTQYF. CDR3 bases: TGTGCCAGCAGTTCCGGGACTAGGTCTTGGAGGAGGGATACGCAGTATTTT.